This section outlines one T cell receptor beta chain sequence together with its context. This clone has only one observation. There is no known antigen for this receptor. The sample holds no much larger clone one base away, and base qualities are not on file. The immunoSEQ Assay, a bias-controlled multiplex PCR, was used to amplify TCRbeta CDR3 regions from genomic DNA. From the authors' description of their analysis: The number of nucleated cells in each sample was estimated by amplification of reference gene primers within the assay. Sequence reads were collapsed and filtered to measure the absolute abundance of every unique TCRbeta CDR3 rearrangement. For each sample, productive Simpson clonality was calculated as the square root of Simpson's diversity index over productive rearrangements. Drawn from immuneACCESS, this table holds only the in-frame rearrangements with V and J called that TCRdb kept. Clones are partly lost; checked studies trace under half to an unresolved V gene and leave the rest unexplained. V, J and clone size were drawn from that table, and D and trimming were deduced from the DNA. The sample has some 250,000 clones on record, nearly 90% of them singletons. The ten largest clones represent around 4% of the sample.

The sample originates from a study of blood T cell repertoires in COVID-19 (dated by TCRdb to about 2020). Study-wide context: Collaborator samples came from the United States, Italy and Spain and covered acute and convalescent phases of COVID-19. Samples were obtained from the ongoing ImmuneRACE study (first 160 participants) and from some 1,300 subjects provided by 6 global collaborators. Subjects who had been exposed to COVID-19, were actively infected with it, or had recovered from it provided the deeply sampled blood TCRbeta repertoires that made up the dataset. Nearly every sample came with metadata listing a de-identified subject ID, COVID-19 status, age in years and sex. Where HLA class I and class II types were available, the types were taken from metadata supplied by the sample provider, not from assay-based typing. A freely available public database, intended as a resource for researchers studying the immune response to SARS-CoV-2, is where the repertoires were released. The prospective study material was composed of cDNA or gDNA derived from T cells, B-cell-depleted T cells, or PBMCs.

Deletion took 0 bases off V and 3 bases off J, with a span of 11 bases between the germline ends. Including cysteine and phenylalanine, the CDR3 has 14 amino acids. Of the read, only the CDR3 DNA is kept; its 42 bases are in frame from base 1. Sequences SQVTM (CDR1) and ANQGSEA (CDR2) are obtained from the germline V gene. In the prospective study, participants were about 18 to 100 years old, resided in about two dozen geographic areas of the United States, and were enrolled through a virtual design. In the prospective study, cohorts were assigned on the basis of participant-reported clinical history obtained from a screening survey and a study questionnaire. Each participant in the prospective study had whole blood, serum and a nasopharyngeal or oropharyngeal swab collected by mobile phlebotomists. Prospective study participants could optionally give additional blood draws and questionnaires over a roughly 2-month period. Blood samples from the prospective study were shipped frozen or at room temperature prior to DNA extraction.

What the research found in general, with its limitations: The amount of clinical and demographic metadata varied by source and participant and was provided uncurated.

The sample was PBMCs or T cells enriched from blood (not recorded which). The V and J segments used are TRBV29-1 and TRBJ1-2; the best D guess is TRBD1, with 6 bases matching. The TCR originated in a woman aged 25 to 39 with acute COVID-19. The DNA sequence is given as TGCAGCGTTGAAGATCCGGACAGATACTATGGCTACACCTTC. This is translated as CSVEDPDRYYGYTF.